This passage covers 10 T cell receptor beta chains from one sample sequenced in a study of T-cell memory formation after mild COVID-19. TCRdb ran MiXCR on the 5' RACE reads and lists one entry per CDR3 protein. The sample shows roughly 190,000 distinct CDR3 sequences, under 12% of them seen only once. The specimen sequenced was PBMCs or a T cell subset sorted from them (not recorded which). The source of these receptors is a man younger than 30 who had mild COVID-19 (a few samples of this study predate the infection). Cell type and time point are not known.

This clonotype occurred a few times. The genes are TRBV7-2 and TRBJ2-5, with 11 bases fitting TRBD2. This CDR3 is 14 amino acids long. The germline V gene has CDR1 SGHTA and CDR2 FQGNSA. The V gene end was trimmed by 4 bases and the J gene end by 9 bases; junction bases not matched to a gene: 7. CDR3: CASSSHSGGVPQYF. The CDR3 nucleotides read TGTGCCAGCAGCTCCCATAGCGGGGGGGTTCCCCAGTACTTC.

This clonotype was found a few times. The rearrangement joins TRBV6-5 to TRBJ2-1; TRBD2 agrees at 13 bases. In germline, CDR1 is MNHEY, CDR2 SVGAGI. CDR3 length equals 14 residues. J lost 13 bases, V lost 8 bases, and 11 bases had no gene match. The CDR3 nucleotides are TGTGCCAGCGCCGGGACTAGCGGGGTTCGGGAACAGTTCTTC. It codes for CASAGTSGVREQFF.

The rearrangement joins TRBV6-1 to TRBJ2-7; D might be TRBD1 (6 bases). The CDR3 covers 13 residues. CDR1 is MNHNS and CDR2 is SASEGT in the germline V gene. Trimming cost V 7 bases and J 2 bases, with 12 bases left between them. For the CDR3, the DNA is TGTGCCAGCAATCCAGGGGTAGCCTACGAGCAGTACGTC. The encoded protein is CASNPGVAYEQYV.

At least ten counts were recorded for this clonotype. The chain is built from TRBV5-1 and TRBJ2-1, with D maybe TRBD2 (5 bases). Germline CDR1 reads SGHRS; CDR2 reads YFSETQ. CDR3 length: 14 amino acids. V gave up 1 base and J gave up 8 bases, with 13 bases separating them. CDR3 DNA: TGCGCCAGCAGCTTGAGCCTAGCAGTCGATGAGCAGTTCTTC. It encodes CASSLSLAVDEQFF.

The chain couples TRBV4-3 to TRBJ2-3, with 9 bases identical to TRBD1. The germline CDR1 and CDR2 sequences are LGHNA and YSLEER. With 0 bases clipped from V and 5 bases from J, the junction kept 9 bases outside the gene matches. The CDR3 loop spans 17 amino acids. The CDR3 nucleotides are TGCGCCAGCAGCCAAGAAGGGAGGGGACAGGGTATAGATACGCAGTATTTT. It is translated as CASSQEGRGQGIDTQYF.

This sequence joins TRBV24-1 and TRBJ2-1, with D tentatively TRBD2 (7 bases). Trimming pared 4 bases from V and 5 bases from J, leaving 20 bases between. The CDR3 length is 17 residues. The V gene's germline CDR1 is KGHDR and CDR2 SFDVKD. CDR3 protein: CATSDTVGGGDHNEQFF. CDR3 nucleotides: TGTGCCACCAGTGACACGGTAGGGGGGGGCGACCACAATGAGCAGTTCTTC.

As DNA, the CDR3 is TGTGCCAGTTTAGAGACTCCTTTCACAGATACGCAGTATTTT. Its translation is CASLETPFTDTQYF. The V and J genes are TRBV6-2 or TRBV6-3 and TRBJ2-3; D is uncertain. Germline CDR1 reads MNHEY; CDR2 reads SVGEGT. The V end was cut by 9 bases, the J end by 2 bases, with 15 bases between. The CDR3 totals 14 residues.

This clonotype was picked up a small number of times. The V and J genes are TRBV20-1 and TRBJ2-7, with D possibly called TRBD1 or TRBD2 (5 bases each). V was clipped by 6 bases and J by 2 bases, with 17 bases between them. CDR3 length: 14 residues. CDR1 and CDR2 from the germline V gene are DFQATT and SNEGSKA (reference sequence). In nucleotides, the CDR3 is TGCAGTGCCCAAAGGGGCGGGTCCCCCTACGAGCAGTACGTC. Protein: CSAQRGGSPYEQYV.

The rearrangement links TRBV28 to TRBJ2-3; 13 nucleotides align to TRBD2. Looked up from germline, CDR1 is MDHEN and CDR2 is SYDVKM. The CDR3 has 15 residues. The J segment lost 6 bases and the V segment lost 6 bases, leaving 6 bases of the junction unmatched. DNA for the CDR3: TGTGCCAGCAGCCGCCCGACTAGCGGGGGGGATACGCAGTATTTT. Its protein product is CASSRPTSGGDTQYF.

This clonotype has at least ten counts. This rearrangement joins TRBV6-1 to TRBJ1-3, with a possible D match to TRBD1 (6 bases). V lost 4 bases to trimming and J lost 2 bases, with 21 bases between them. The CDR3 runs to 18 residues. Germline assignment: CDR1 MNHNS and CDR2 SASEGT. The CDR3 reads CASSVRGGPLRAGNTIYF. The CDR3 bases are TGTGCCAGCAGTGTCCGGGGGGGGCCTCTAAGAGCTGGAAACACCATATATTTT.